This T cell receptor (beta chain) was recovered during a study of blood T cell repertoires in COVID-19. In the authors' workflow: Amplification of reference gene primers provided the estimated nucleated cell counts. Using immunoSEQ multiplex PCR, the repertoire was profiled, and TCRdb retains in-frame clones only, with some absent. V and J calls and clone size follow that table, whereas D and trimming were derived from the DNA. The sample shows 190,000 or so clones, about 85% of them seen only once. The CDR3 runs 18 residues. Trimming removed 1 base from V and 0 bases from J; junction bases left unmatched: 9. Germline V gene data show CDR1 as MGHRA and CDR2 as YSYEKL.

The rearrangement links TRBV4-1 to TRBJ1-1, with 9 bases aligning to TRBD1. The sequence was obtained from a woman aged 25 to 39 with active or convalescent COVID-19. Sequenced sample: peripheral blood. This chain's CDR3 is CASSQGGQGILMNTEAFF. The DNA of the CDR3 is TGCGCCAGCAGCCAAGGTGGACAGGGGATTCTAATGAACACTGAAGCTTTCTTT.